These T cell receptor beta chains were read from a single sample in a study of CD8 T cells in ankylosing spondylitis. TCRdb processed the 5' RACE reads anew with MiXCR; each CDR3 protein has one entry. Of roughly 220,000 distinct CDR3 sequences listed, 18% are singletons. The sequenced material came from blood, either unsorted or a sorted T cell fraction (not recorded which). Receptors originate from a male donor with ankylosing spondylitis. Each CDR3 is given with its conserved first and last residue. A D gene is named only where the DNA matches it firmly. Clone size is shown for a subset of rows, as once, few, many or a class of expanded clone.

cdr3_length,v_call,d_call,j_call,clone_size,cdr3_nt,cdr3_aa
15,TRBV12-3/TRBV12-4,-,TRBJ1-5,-,TGTGCCAGCAACGCTAAGGGAAGGGACGTTCAGCCCCAGCATTTT,CASNAKGRDVQPQHF
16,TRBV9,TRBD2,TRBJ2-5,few,TGTGCCAGCAGCCACACCCGACTAGCGAGCCAAGAGACCCAGTACTTC,CASSHTRLASQETQYF
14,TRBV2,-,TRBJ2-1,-,TGTGCCAGCAATCTGGGCCCCGGTCCGAATGAGCAGTTCTTC,CASNLGPGPNEQFF
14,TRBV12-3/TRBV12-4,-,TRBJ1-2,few,TGTGCCAGCAGTGTGGGCGGGCTGGGGTATGGCTACACCTTC,CASSVGGLGYGYTF
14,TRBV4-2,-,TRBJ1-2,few,TGTGCCAGCAGCCAAGGTCTTCCGGGGTTTGGCTACACCTTC,CASSQGLPGFGYTF
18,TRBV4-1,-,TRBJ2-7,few,TGCGCCAGCAGCCAAGATTTGACGGGGACAACCCTCTACTACGAGCAGTACTTC,CASSQDLTGTTLYYEQYF
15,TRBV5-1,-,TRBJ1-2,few,TGCGCCAGCAGCCCTGCCGGGGGGGGGAACTATGGCTACACCTTC,CASSPAGGGNYGYTF
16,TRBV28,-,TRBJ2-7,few,TGTGCCAGCAGCTCGGGACCGACGTCGATTCCCTACGAGCAGTACTTC,CASSSGPTSIPYEQYF
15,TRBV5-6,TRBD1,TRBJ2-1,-,TGTGCCAGCAGCTCAACAGGGGTCCCCTACAATGAGCAGTTCTTC,CASSSTGVPYNEQFF
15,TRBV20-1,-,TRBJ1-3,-,TGCAGTGCTAGCCCCCAGGTCCTCTCTGGAAACACCATATATTTT,CSASPQVLSGNTIYF
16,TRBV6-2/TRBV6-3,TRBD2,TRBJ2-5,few,TGTGCCAGCAGTGCGGGACTAGCGGGGGGGTTTGAGACCCAGTACTTC,CASSAGLAGGFETQYF
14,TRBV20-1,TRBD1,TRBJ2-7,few,TGCAGTGCCCGGCCCCTGGGACAGTCCTACGAGCAGTACTTC,CSARPLGQSYEQYF
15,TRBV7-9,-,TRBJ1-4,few,TGTGCCAGCAGCCCACAGGTCGCAACTAATGAAAAACTGTTTTTT,CASSPQVATNEKLFF
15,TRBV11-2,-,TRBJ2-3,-,TGTGCCAGCAGAGGGGGGGAGGCCCGCACAGATACGCAGTATTTT,CASRGGEARTDTQYF
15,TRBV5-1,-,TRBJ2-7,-,TGCGCCAGCACCCCGACCGGGACGGGGGCCTACGAGCAGTACTTC,CASTPTGTGAYEQYF
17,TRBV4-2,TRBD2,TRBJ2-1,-,TGTGCCAGCAGCCAAGATCGGACTAGCGGGCTTTACAATGAGCAGTTCTTC,CASSQDRTSGLYNEQFF
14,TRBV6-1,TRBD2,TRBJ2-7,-,TGTGCCAGCAGTCTGGGACTACTCACCTACGAGCAGTACTTC,CASSLGLLTYEQYF
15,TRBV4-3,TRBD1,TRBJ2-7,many,TGCGCCAGCAGCCAAAGACAGGGGAGCTCCTACGAGCAGTACTTC,CASSQRQGSSYEQYF
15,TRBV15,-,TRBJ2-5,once,TGTGCCACCAGCAGAGGCAGGGGTATTCAAGAGACCCAGTACTTC,CATSRGRGIQETQYF
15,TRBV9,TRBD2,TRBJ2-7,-,TGTGCCAGCAGCGTATCTAGCGGGGGTTCCTACGAGCAGTACTTC,CASSVSSGGSYEQYF
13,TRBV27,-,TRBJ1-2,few,TGTGCCAGCAGAAACGGGAAAGCTTATGGCTACACCTTC,CASRNGKAYGYTF
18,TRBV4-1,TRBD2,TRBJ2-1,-,TGCGCCAGCAGCCAAGATCGGATGGCTAGCGGGGGGTTCAATGAGCAGTTCTTC,CASSQDRMASGGFNEQFF
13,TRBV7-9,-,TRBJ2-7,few,TGTGCCAGCAGCTTCACCAGTCCCTACGAGCAGTACTTC,CASSFTSPYEQYF
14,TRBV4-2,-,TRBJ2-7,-,TGTGCCAGCAGCCATGAGGTGGGGGACTACGAGCAGTACTTC,CASSHEVGDYEQYF
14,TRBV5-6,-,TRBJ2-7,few,TGTGCCAGCAGCTCCGGGGTCCGCGGCTACGAGCAGTACTTC,CASSSGVRGYEQYF
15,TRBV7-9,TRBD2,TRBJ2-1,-,TGTGCCAGCAGCTTAGCTAGCGGGATTACTAATGAGCAGTTCTTC,CASSLASGITNEQFF
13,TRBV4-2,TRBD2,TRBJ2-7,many,TGTGCCAGCAGCGACCGGACTAGCGGTGAGCAGTACTTC,CASSDRTSGEQYF
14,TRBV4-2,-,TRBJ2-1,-,TGTGCCAGCAGCCACGACCAGAGTGGAGCCGAGCAGTTCTTC,CASSHDQSGAEQFF
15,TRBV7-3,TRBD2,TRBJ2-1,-,TGTGCCAGCAGCTTAACTAGCGGGGGCATCAATGAGCAGTTCTTC,CASSLTSGGINEQFF
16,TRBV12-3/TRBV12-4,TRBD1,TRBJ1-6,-,TGTGCCAGCAGTGAACAGGGGGCACTTAATAATTCACCCCTCCACTTT,CASSEQGALNNSPLHF
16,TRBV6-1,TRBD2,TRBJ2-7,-,TGTGCCAGCAGTCCCGGGACTAGCATTTTCGTGAGCGAGCAGTACTTC,CASSPGTSIFVSEQYF
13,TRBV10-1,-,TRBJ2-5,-,TGCGCCAGCAGTGGTGCGGGGCAAGAGACCCAGTACTTC,CASSGAGQETQYF
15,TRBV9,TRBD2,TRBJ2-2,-,TGTGCCAGCAGCGACGGGGGGGCCCTCACCGGGGAGCTGTTTTTT,CASSDGGALTGELFF
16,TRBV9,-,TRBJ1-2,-,TGTGCCAGCAGCAAGACCCGGGACGGATCACCCTATGGCTACACCTTC,CASSKTRDGSPYGYTF
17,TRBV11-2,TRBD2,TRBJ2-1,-,TGTGCCAGCAGCTTAGGCTCTAGCGGGAGTTCCTACAATGAGCAGTTCTTC,CASSLGSSGSSYNEQFF
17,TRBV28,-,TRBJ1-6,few,TGTGCCAGCAGTTTGGAAATCTCGGGGGGGGAAAATTCACCCCTCCACTTT,CASSLEISGGENSPLHF
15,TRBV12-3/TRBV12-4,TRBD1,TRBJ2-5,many,TGTGCCAGCAGTTTCGGACAGGGGACTCAAGAGACCCAGTACTTC,CASSFGQGTQETQYF
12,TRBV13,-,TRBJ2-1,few,TGTGCCAGCAGCACCGGGGGCGATGAGCAGTTCTTC,CASSTGGDEQFF
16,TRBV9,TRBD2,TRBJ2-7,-,TGTGCCAGCAGCGTAGAAAATCTAGCGGGGGCCTACGAGCAGTACTTC,CASSVENLAGAYEQYF
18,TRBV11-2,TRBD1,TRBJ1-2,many,TGTGCCAGCAGCTTAGAGGGACAGGCAGGGGCGTTAAACTATGGCTACACCTTC,CASSLEGQAGALNYGYTF
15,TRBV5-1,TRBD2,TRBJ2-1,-,TGCGCCAGCAGCCACGGGAGGGAGGTTGACAATGAGCAGTTCTTC,CASSHGREVDNEQFF
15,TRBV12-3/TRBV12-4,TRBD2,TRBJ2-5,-,TGTGCCAGCAGCCCCCCAGCGGGAGGGCGGGAGACCCAGTACTTC,CASSPPAGGRETQYF
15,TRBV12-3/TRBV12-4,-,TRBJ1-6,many,TGTGCCAGCAGCCTGACAGGATTGGGGGGTTCACCCCTCCACTTT,CASSLTGLGGSPLHF
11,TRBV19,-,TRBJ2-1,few,TGTGCCAGTAGTTACGGCGGTGAGCAGTTCTTC,CASSYGGEQFF
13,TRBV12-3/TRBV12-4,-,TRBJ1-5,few,TGTGCCAGCAGTTTCGGCTTCAATCAGCCCCAGCATTTT,CASSFGFNQPQHF
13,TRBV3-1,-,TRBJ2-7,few,TGTGCCAGCAGCCAAGAGAACACCTACGAGCAGTACTTC,CASSQENTYEQYF
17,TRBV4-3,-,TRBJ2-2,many,TGCGCCAGCAGCCAAGATGAAGTGGCAGCCGACACCGGGGAGCTGTTTTTT,CASSQDEVAADTGELFF
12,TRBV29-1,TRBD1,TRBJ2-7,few,TGCAGCGCTCGACAGGGGGTCGACGAGCAGTACTTC,CSARQGVDEQYF
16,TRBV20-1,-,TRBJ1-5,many,TGCAGTGCTAGAGATTTGAAGGAGGGTGGCAATCAGCCCCAGCATTTT,CSARDLKEGGNQPQHF
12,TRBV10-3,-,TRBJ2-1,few,TGTGCCATCAGAGAGCCCTACAATGAGCAGTTCTTC,CAIREPYNEQFF
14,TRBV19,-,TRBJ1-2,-,TGTGCCAGTAGCCTACAGGGCTCTAACTATGGCTACACCTTC,CASSLQGSNYGYTF
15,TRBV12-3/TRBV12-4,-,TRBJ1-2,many,TGTGCCAGCACCCGGGGGCCGAGGGACTACTATGGCTACACCTTC,CASTRGPRDYYGYTF
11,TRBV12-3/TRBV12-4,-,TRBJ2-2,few,TGTGCCACCATGGGGTTCCGGGAGCTGTTTTTT,CATMGFRELFF
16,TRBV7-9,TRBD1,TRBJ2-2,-,TGTGCCAGCACCCCGACCGGGACAGGGACAATAGGGGAGCTGTTTTTT,CASTPTGTGTIGELFF
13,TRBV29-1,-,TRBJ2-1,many,TGCAGCGTTGACAGGGGGGGGTACAATGAGCAGTTCTTC,CSVDRGGYNEQFF
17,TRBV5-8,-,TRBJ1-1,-,TGTGCCAGCAGCTTCGGGCATCTGAGACAGGAGAACACTGAAGCTTTCTTT,CASSFGHLRQENTEAFF
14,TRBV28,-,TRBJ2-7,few,TGTGCCAGCAGTTTACAGGGTTTCTCCTACGAGCAGTACTTC,CASSLQGFSYEQYF